Here is one TCR beta chain with its context. Antigen: not known. The source of the sample is a study of OX40 agonist ivuxolimab in advanced cancers. Overall study: In three patients, partial responses were observed, one with hepatocellular carcinoma and two with cutaneous melanoma. Whole-study findings and limits: People who partly responded at 0.1-3.0 mg/kg had some of the least clonal expansion seen. The mean number of expanded clones was higher in CD8+ T cells than in CD4+.

Using immunoSEQ multiplex PCR, the repertoire was profiled, and TCRdb retains in-frame clones only, with some absent. This table has over 65,000 clones, around 93% appearing once. Per germline, CDR1 SGHAT and CDR2 FQNNGV. The CDR3 runs to 17 residues. The V end was cut by 5 bases, the J end by 7 bases, with 24 bases between. Sample: CD4+ or CD8+ T cells sorted from blood, taken in a trial of the OX40 agonist ivuxolimab. The source is an adult with an advanced solid tumor such as melanoma, head and neck, liver or kidney cancer. The chain recombines TRBV11-2 with TRBJ2-1; TRBD2 is a possible D gene (5 bases). In DNA form, the CDR3 reads TGTGCCAGCAGCCCCCTGGGGTTGCGGAGGTATAAGAATGAGCAGTTCTTC. Protein product: CASSPLGLRRYKNEQFF.